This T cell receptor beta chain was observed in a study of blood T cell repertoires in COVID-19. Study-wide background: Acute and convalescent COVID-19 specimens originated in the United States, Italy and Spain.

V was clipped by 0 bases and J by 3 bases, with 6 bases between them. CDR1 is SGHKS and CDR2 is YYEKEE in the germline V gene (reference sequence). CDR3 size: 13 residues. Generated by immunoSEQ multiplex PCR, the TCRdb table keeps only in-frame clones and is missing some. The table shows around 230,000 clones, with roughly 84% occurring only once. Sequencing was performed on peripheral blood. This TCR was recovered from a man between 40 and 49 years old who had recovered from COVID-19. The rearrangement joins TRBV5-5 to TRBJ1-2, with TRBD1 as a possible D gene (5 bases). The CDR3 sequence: CASSLATDYGYTF. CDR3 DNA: TGTGCCAGCAGCTTGGCGACAGACTATGGCTACACCTTC.